This T cell receptor (beta chain) was found in a study of T cells in women clearing cervical HPV infection. Study outcomes and limitations: Controls had more TRBV6-7 (roughly 0.16%) than cases (around 0.11%).

Details on this clone: Its antigen is undetermined. The read terminates 3 residues before the CDR3 end, so the remaining end is supplied by the germline J gene.

Using immunoSEQ multiplex PCR, the repertoire was profiled, and TCRdb retains in-frame clones only, with some absent. In total, the table holds around 30,000 clones. Trimming shortened V by 6 bases and J by 3 bases, and 15 bases separated the two germline ends. In germline, CDR1 is MNHEY, CDR2 SVGEGT. The CDR3 is made up of 14 amino acids. Cervical HPV DNA detected by MY09/MY11 PCR, typed by dot-blot. This TCR was sampled from a woman between 18 and 70 years old with a cervical HPV16 infection that either progressed to CIN3+ or cleared (not recorded which). Sequencing was carried out using blood buffy coat. The chain has TRBV6-2 or TRBV6-3 and TRBJ2-7, with D possibly being TRBD2 (6 bases). The CDR3 is CASRPRGGLYEQYF. CDR3 DNA (partial): TGTGCCAGCAGACCCCGGGGAGGCCTCTACGAG.